A selection of T cell receptor beta chains follows, all from one sample in a study of T cell clonotyping in hematopoietic cell transplantation. Method: immunoSEQ multiplex PCR; TCRdb's copy keeps in-frame clones and lacks some. The table lists 35,000 to 50,000 clones, 95% of them singletons. The sequencing sample was made of peripheral blood mononuclear cells. The receptors derive from a man between 25 and 39 years old in good health. Some clones in this sample may be carry-over from other donors' samples. CDR3s include the opening cysteine and the closing phenylalanine or tryptophan. A D gene is named only where the DNA matches it firmly. Size is omitted from some rows. Given values are once, few, many or a class for expanded clones.

d_gene: .
j_gene: TRBJ2-2
abundance: .
v_gene: TRBV5-4
CDR3aa: CASSLRGNTGELFF
CDR3nt: TGTGCCAGCAGCTTGAGAGGCAACACCGGGGAGCTGTTTTTT

d_gene: .
j_gene: TRBJ2-5
abundance: .
v_gene: TRBV5-5
CDR3aa: CASSPRAGGETQYF
CDR3nt: TGTGCCAGCAGCCCCCGGGCTGGGGGGGAGACCCAGTACTTC

d_gene: TRBD1
j_gene: TRBJ1-1
abundance: .
v_gene: TRBV10-3
CDR3aa: CAIRRLGQGNTEAFF
CDR3nt: TGTGCCATCAGAAGACTGGGACAGGGGAACACTGAAGCTTTCTTT

d_gene: TRBD2
j_gene: TRBJ2-3
abundance: .
v_gene: TRBV30
CDR3aa: CAWSVIRTSGSTDTQYF
CDR3nt: TGTGCCTGGAGTGTAATAAGAACTAGCGGTAGCACAGATACGCAGTATTTT

d_gene: .
j_gene: TRBJ2-1
abundance: once
v_gene: TRBV6-5
CDR3aa: CASSTRQRIDEQFF
CDR3nt: TGTGCCAGCAGTACTCGACAGAGAATCGATGAGCAGTTCTTC

d_gene: TRBD1
j_gene: TRBJ2-5
abundance: .
v_gene: TRBV5-1
CDR3aa: CASSLTPGQGETQYF
CDR3nt: TGCGCCAGCAGCTTGACCCCGGGACAGGGAGAGACCCAGTACTTC

d_gene: .
j_gene: TRBJ1-4
abundance: .
v_gene: TRBV5-1
CDR3aa: CASSFGGNEKLFF
CDR3nt: TGCGCCAGCAGCTTCGGGGGGAATGAAAAACTGTTTTTT

d_gene: TRBD1
j_gene: TRBJ1-4
abundance: .
v_gene: TRBV19
CDR3aa: CASSMWWDSNEKLFF
CDR3nt: TGTGCCAGTAGTATGTGGTGGGACAGTAATGAAAAACTGTTTTTT

d_gene: TRBD2
j_gene: TRBJ2-1
abundance: .
v_gene: TRBV11-1
CDR3aa: CASSSPSLAGRSGNEQFF
CDR3nt: TGTGCCAGCAGCAGCCCTTCCTTAGCGGGCCGGTCCGGCAATGAGCAGTTCTTC

d_gene: .
j_gene: TRBJ2-2
abundance: once
v_gene: TRBV4-2
CDR3aa: CASSQGLSGTGELFF
CDR3nt: TGTGCCAGCAGCCAAGGGCTCTCGGGGACCGGGGAGCTGTTTTTT

d_gene: TRBD1
j_gene: TRBJ2-1
abundance: .
v_gene: TRBV6-4
CDR3aa: CASSLQGAANEQFF
CDR3nt: TGTGCCAGCAGCCTACAGGGGGCGGCCAATGAGCAGTTCTTC

d_gene: .
j_gene: TRBJ2-5
abundance: .
v_gene: TRBV7-9
CDR3aa: CASSSDLTQYF
CDR3nt: TGTGCCAGCAGCTCCGATCTGACCCAGTACTTC

d_gene: TRBD1
j_gene: TRBJ2-7
abundance: .
v_gene: TRBV6-6
CDR3aa: CASSLGQGTYEQYF
CDR3nt: TGTGCCAGCAGTTTGGGACAGGGTACCTACGAGCAGTACTTC

d_gene: TRBD2
j_gene: TRBJ2-1
abundance: .
v_gene: TRBV11-2
CDR3aa: CASRGTSGRYNEQFF
CDR3nt: TGTGCCAGCAGGGGGACTAGCGGGCGCTACAATGAGCAGTTCTTC

d_gene: .
j_gene: TRBJ2-1
abundance: .
v_gene: TRBV11-3
CDR3aa: CASSLDGNNEQFF
CDR3nt: TGTGCCAGCAGCTTAGATGGGAACAATGAGCAGTTCTTC

d_gene: TRBD2
j_gene: TRBJ2-3
abundance: .
v_gene: TRBV10-3
CDR3aa: CAITQGLAGGPSTDTQYF
CDR3nt: TGTGCCATCACCCAGGGACTAGCGGGAGGCCCTAGCACAGATACGCAGTATTTT

d_gene: TRBD1
j_gene: TRBJ2-7
abundance: .
v_gene: TRBV5-4
CDR3aa: CASSLGGTGVLKQYF
CDR3nt: TGTGCCAGCAGCTTGGGAGGTACAGGGGTTTTAAAGCAGTACTTC

d_gene: .
j_gene: TRBJ1-2
abundance: .
v_gene: TRBV9
CDR3aa: CASSARGGTNYGYTF
CDR3nt: TGTGCCAGCAGCGCGAGGGGGGGAACTAACTATGGCTACACCTTC

d_gene: TRBD1
j_gene: TRBJ2-5
abundance: .
v_gene: TRBV30
CDR3aa: CALGQGVAETQYF
CDR3nt: TGTGCCTTGGGACAGGGGGTAGCAGAGACCCAGTACTTC

d_gene: .
j_gene: TRBJ1-2
abundance: once
v_gene: TRBV29-1
CDR3aa: CSVESGTSNYGYTF
CDR3nt: TGCAGCGTTGAATCAGGGACCTCTAACTATGGCTACACCTTC

d_gene: .
j_gene: TRBJ1-2
abundance: .
v_gene: TRBV19
CDR3aa: CASSLETEPIAYGYTF
CDR3nt: TGTGCCAGTAGTTTGGAGACCGAGCCTATCGCTTATGGCTACACCTTC

d_gene: .
j_gene: TRBJ1-4
abundance: .
v_gene: TRBV28
CDR3aa: CASSLWADGEKLFF
CDR3nt: TGTGCCAGCAGTTTATGGGCCGATGGGGAAAAACTGTTTTTT

d_gene: TRBD2
j_gene: TRBJ2-6
abundance: .
v_gene: TRBV30
CDR3aa: CAFRGLAGADSGANVLTF
CDR3nt: TGTGCCTTCCGAGGACTAGCGGGAGCAGATTCTGGGGCCAACGTCCTGACTTTC

d_gene: TRBD1
j_gene: TRBJ1-2
abundance: .
v_gene: TRBV5-4
CDR3aa: CASSRRQGGYGYTF
CDR3nt: TGTGCCAGCAGCCGTAGACAGGGAGGCTATGGCTACACCTTC

d_gene: .
j_gene: TRBJ1-5
abundance: .
v_gene: TRBV15
CDR3aa: CATSVGAETNQPQHF
CDR3nt: TGTGCCACCAGCGTCGGGGCCGAAACTAATCAGCCCCAGCATTTT

d_gene: .
j_gene: TRBJ2-7
abundance: .
v_gene: TRBV10-1
CDR3aa: CASSGTTFGEQYF
CDR3nt: TGCGCCAGCAGCGGGACAACCTTCGGCGAGCAGTACTTC

d_gene: .
j_gene: TRBJ1-2
abundance: .
v_gene: TRBV27
CDR3aa: CASSDFFLSNALGYTF
CDR3nt: TGTGCCAGCAGCGACTTCTTCCTTTCAAATGCCTTGGGCTACACCTTC

d_gene: TRBD2
j_gene: TRBJ2-1
abundance: .
v_gene: TRBV5-6
CDR3aa: CASSLASSGGPLVEQFF
CDR3nt: TGTGCCAGCAGCTTGGCCTCTAGCGGGGGTCCCCTAGTTGAGCAGTTCTTC

d_gene: .
j_gene: TRBJ2-1
abundance: .
v_gene: TRBV7-9
CDR3aa: CASSHTLNNEQFF
CDR3nt: TGTGCCAGCAGCCACACCCTGAACAATGAGCAGTTCTTC

d_gene: .
j_gene: TRBJ1-1
abundance: once
v_gene: TRBV5-1
CDR3aa: CASSLREDKNTEAFF
CDR3nt: TGCGCCAGCAGCTTGCGCGAGGACAAGAACACTGAAGCTTTCTTT

d_gene: .
j_gene: TRBJ2-6
abundance: few
v_gene: TRBV7-6
CDR3aa: CASSSGVLSGANVLTF
CDR3nt: TGTGCCAGCAGCTCCGGTGTTCTCTCTGGGGCCAACGTCCTGACTTTC

d_gene: .
j_gene: TRBJ2-1
abundance: .
v_gene: TRBV5-1
CDR3aa: CASSLTGGEYNEQFF
CDR3nt: TGCGCCAGCAGCTTGACAGGGGGGGAGTACAATGAGCAGTTCTTC

d_gene: TRBD2
j_gene: TRBJ2-1
abundance: .
v_gene: TRBV9
CDR3aa: CASSSRLAGYTYNEQFF
CDR3nt: TGTGCCAGCAGCTCGCGACTAGCGGGATACACCTACAATGAGCAGTTCTTC

d_gene: .
j_gene: TRBJ2-7
abundance: .
v_gene: TRBV6-5
CDR3aa: CASRQGAFSYEQYF
CDR3nt: TGTGCCAGCAGGCAAGGGGCTTTTTCCTACGAGCAGTACTTC

d_gene: TRBD1
j_gene: TRBJ2-7
abundance: .
v_gene: TRBV5-6
CDR3aa: CASREGQGAIHEQYF
CDR3nt: TGTGCCAGCAGAGAAGGACAGGGGGCGATCCACGAGCAGTACTTC

d_gene: .
j_gene: TRBJ1-5
abundance: .
v_gene: TRBV19
CDR3aa: CASSRRSGAGSNQPQHF
CDR3nt: TGTGCCAGTAGTCGTAGGAGTGGGGCAGGTAGCAATCAGCCCCAGCATTTT

d_gene: TRBD1
j_gene: TRBJ1-2
abundance: once
v_gene: TRBV5-8
CDR3aa: CASSGRDRVGYTF
CDR3nt: TGTGCCAGCAGCGGCCGGGACAGGGTTGGCTACACCTTC

d_gene: TRBD1
j_gene: TRBJ2-3
abundance: .
v_gene: TRBV11-3
CDR3aa: CASSPGTGLTDTQYF
CDR3nt: TGTGCCAGCAGCCCCGGGACAGGCCTCACAGATACGCAGTATTTT

d_gene: .
j_gene: TRBJ1-1
abundance: .
v_gene: TRBV6-1
CDR3aa: CASSTNRVVAFF
CDR3nt: TGTGCCAGCAGCACTAACAGGGTCGTAGCTTTCTTT

d_gene: .
j_gene: TRBJ2-3
abundance: once
v_gene: TRBV9
CDR3aa: CASTKGTPGPTDTQYF
CDR3nt: TGTGCCAGCACCAAGGGGACCCCGGGGCCCACAGATACGCAGTATTTT

d_gene: TRBD2
j_gene: TRBJ2-7
abundance: .
v_gene: TRBV7-2
CDR3aa: CASSFYSGGGHEQYF
CDR3nt: TGTGCCAGCAGCTTTTACAGCGGGGGGGGCCACGAGCAGTACTTC

d_gene: .
j_gene: TRBJ1-2
abundance: once
v_gene: TRBV5-6
CDR3aa: CASSFAEGYTF
CDR3nt: TGTGCCAGCAGCTTCGCCGAAGGCTACACCTTC

d_gene: TRBD1
j_gene: TRBJ1-1
abundance: .
v_gene: TRBV19
CDR3aa: CASSMRRDRENTEAFF
CDR3nt: TGTGCCAGTAGTATGCGGAGGGACAGGGAGAACACTGAAGCTTTCTTT

d_gene: TRBD1
j_gene: TRBJ2-7
abundance: .
v_gene: TRBV11-2
CDR3aa: CASSLDRGQGDDEQYF
CDR3nt: TGTGCCAGCAGCTTAGATCGGGGTCAGGGGGACGACGAGCAGTACTTC